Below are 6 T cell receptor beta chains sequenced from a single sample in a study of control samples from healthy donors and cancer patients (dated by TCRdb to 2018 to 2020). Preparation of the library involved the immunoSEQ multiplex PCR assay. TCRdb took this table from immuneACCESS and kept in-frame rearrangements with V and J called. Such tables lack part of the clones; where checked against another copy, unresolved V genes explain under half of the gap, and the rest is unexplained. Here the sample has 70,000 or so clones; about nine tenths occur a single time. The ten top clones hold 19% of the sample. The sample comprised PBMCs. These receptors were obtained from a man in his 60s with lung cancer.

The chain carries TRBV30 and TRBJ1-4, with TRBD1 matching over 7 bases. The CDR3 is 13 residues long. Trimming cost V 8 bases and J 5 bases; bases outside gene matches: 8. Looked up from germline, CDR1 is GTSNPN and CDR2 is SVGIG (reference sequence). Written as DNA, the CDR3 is TGTGCCACGGCCAGGGACAGCAATGAAAAACTGTTTTTT. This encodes CATARDSNEKLFF.

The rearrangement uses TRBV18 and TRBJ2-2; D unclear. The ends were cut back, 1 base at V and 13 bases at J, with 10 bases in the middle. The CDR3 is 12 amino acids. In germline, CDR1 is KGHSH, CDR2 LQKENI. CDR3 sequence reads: CASSPQEERLFF. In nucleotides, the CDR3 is TGTGCCAGCTCACCACAAGAAGAAAGGCTGTTTTTT.

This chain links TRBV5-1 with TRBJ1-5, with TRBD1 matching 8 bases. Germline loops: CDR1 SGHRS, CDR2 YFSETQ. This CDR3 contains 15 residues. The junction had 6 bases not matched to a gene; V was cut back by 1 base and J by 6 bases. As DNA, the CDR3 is TGCGCCAGCAGCTTGACGCCAGGGGGCCGTCAGCCCCAGCATTTT. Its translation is CASSLTPGGRQPQHF. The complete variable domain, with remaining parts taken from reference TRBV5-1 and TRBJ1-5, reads KAGVTQTPRYLIKTRGQQVTLSCSPISGHRSVSWYQQTPGQGLQFLFEYFSETQRNKGNFPGRFSGRQFSNSRSEMNVSTLELGDSALYLCASSLTPGGRQPQHFGDGTRLSIL.

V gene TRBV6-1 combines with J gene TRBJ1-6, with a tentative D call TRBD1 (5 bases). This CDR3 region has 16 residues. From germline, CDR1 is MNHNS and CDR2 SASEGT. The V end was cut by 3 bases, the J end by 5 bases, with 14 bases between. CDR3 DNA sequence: TGTGCCAGCAGTGATTTAAGGGGATTGGATAATTCACCCCTCCACTTT. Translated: CASSDLRGLDNSPLHF.

The CDR3 nucleotides read TGTGCCAGCAGTGACCGGGACAGGGTATTTTACACCATATATTTT. This sequence encodes CASSDRDRVFYTIYF. This chain uses TRBV25-1 with TRBJ1-3; 9 nucleotides line up with TRBD1. J lost 8 bases, V lost 3 bases, and 8 bases had no gene match. Germline CDR1 MGHDK, CDR2 SYGVNS. The CDR3 consists of 15 residues.

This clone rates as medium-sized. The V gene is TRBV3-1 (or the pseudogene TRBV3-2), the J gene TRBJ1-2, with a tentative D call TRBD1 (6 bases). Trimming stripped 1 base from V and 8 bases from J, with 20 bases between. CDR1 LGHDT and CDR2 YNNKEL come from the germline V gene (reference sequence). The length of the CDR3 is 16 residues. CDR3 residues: CASSQGRGFVGGGYTF. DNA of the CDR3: TGTGCCAGCAGCCAAGGAAGAGGTTTTGTCGGGGGCGGCTACACCTTC.